Below are 19 T cell receptor beta chains sequenced from a single sample in a study of CD8 T cells in Susac syndrome. A quantity of about 0.5 to 1 ug RNA underwent reverse transcription using random hexamers. TCRdb redid the calling of the immunoSEQ multiplex PCR reads with MiXCR, one entry per CDR3 protein. Here the sample spans roughly 200,000 distinct CDR3 sequences, around 93% being singletons. The sequencing sample was made of CD4+ T cells from PBMCs. The receptors stem from a human donor with multiple sclerosis.

The chain uses TRBV30 and TRBJ1-6, with a tentative D call TRBD1 (5 bases). The CDR3 runs to 14 residues. Germline values: CDR1 GTSNPN, CDR2 SVGIG (reference sequence). The germline V and J ends were trimmed by 5 bases and 11 bases, with 19 bases remaining between them. CDR3 amino acids: CAWHRDSVRAPLHF. Here the CDR3 DNA reads TGTGCCTGGCACCGGGACTCCGTTCGGGCACCCCTCCACTTT.

The chain combines TRBV30 with TRBJ1-4, with 10 positions matching TRBD1. The V gene end was trimmed by 4 bases and the J gene end by 7 bases; junction bases not matched to a gene: 6. Per germline, CDR1 GTSNPN and CDR2 SVGIG (reference sequence). CDR3 length: 14 amino acids. The DNA of the CDR3 is TGTGCCTGGAACAGACAGGGGGCATTTGAAAAACTGTTTTTT. It codes for CAWNRQGAFEKLFF.

The J gene is TRBJ2-2, the V gene TRBV11-2, with D possibly TRBD2 on 5 matching bases. Trimming removed 6 bases from V and 6 bases from J, with 11 bases in between. This CDR3 comprises 13 residues. Germline lookup yields CDR1 SGHAT and CDR2 FQNNGV. The CDR3 region has the DNA TGTGCCAGCAGGCTAGCCGGGTCCGGGGAGCTGTTTTTT. Encoded protein: CASRLAGSGELFF.

This chain joins TRBV18 and TRBJ2-3; D is uncertain. Trimming took off 0 bases at V and 4 bases at J, with 8 bases between the two ends. The CDR3 is made up of 14 amino acids. Germline CDR1 and CDR2: KGHSH and LQKENI. CDR3 in amino acids: CASSPPISADTQYF. CDR3 sequence (DNA): TGTGCCAGCTCACCACCGATCTCGGCAGATACGCAGTATTTT.

V and J are TRBV12-3 or TRBV12-4 and TRBJ1-2; D unresolved. The ends were cut back, 4 bases at V and 7 bases at J, with 7 bases in the middle. CDR3 size: 11 residues. CDR3 nucleotide sequence: TGTGCCAGCAGTTCGCCCTTTGGCTACACCTTC. This encodes CASSSPFGYTF.

The chain has TRBV5-1 and TRBJ2-5; D may be TRBD1 or TRBD2 (5 bases each). Germline CDR1 SGHRS, CDR2 YFSETQ. This CDR3 region has 12 residues. V lost 7 bases, J lost 1 base, and 8 bases lay in between. CDR3 coding DNA: TGCGCCAGCGGGGGAGCCCAAGAGACCCAGTACTTC. Protein sequence: CASGGAQETQYF.

The V call is TRBV19, the J call TRBJ2-1; D is undetermined. The germline V and J ends were trimmed by 2 bases and 5 bases, with 10 bases remaining between them. Germline loops: CDR1 LNHDA, CDR2 SQIVND (reference sequence). This CDR3 is 14 amino acids long. CDR3 coding DNA: TGTGCCAGTAGTATAACAAGGGCCAACAATGAGCAGTTCTTC. It yields the protein CASSITRANNEQFF.

The rearrangement joins TRBV20-1 to TRBJ1-2; perhaps TRBD1 as D (6 bases). Per germline, CDR1 DFQATT and CDR2 SNEGSKA (reference sequence). This CDR3 is 12 amino acids long. Trimming took off 4 bases at V and 4 bases at J, with 10 bases between the two ends. CDR3 nucleotides: TGCAGTGCTACCGGGACATCCTATGGCTACACCTTC. Encoded protein: CSATGTSYGYTF.

DNA for the CDR3: TGTGCCAGTAGTATACCCGGAAAGAGTGGAGATACGCAGTATTTT. Its protein is CASSIPGKSGDTQYF. The V and J genes are TRBV19 and TRBJ2-3; D is undetermined. CDR3 length: 15 amino acids. Germline CDR1 reads LNHDA; CDR2 reads SQIVND (reference sequence). V lost 2 bases and J lost 5, with 14 bases in between. Supplemented by reference TRBV19 and TRBJ2-3, the full variable domain reads DGGITQSPKYLFRKEGQNVTLSCEQNLNHDAMYWYRQDPGQGLRLIYYSQIVNDFQKGDIAEGYSVSREKKESFPLTVTSAQKNPTAFYLCASSIPGKSGDTQYFGPGTRLTVL.

The chain links TRBV30 to TRBJ1-1; D is perhaps TRBD1 (5 bases). CDR3 length: 15 amino acids. V was pared by 2 bases and J by 5 bases, with 18 bases between. The germline V gene has CDR1 GTSNPN and CDR2 SVGIG (reference sequence). Written as DNA, the CDR3 is TGTGCCTGGAGTTTCCAGCCGGGGGTCGGGACTGAAGCTTTCTTT. Its protein is CAWSFQPGVGTEAFF. Based on the CDR3 plus reference TRBV30 and TRBJ1-1, the full variable domain is SQTIHQWPATLVQPVGSPLSLECTVEGTSNPNLYWYRQAAGRGLQLLFYSVGIGQISSEVPQNLSASRPQDRQFILSSKKLLLSDSGFYLCAWSFQPGVGTEAFFGQGTRLTVV.

The genes are TRBV29-1 and TRBJ1-5; D gene uncertain. Trimming left V 7 bases short and J 7 bases short, with 11 bases between. Germline-derived CDR1 and CDR2 are SQVTM and ANQGSEA. The CDR3 consists of 11 residues. In DNA, the CDR3 is TGCAGCGCCGGAGATACACAGCCCCAGCATTTT. Protein: CSAGDTQPQHF.

In this sample, this clonotype turned up once. J is TRBJ2-1 and V is TRBV24-1, with D possibly matching TRBD2 (6 bases). The germline CDR1 and CDR2 sequences are KGHDR and SFDVKD. CDR3 length: 14 amino acids. The ends were cut back, 3 bases at V and 5 bases at J, with 10 bases in the middle. The CDR3 DNA is TGTGCCACCAGTGATCGGAGGGCCCACAATGAGCAGTTCTTC. This gives the protein CATSDRRAHNEQFF.

This chain connects TRBV11-2 to TRBJ2-5; TRBD1 might be the D (5 bases). This CDR3 comprises 15 residues. Trimming took off 3 bases at V and 2 bases at J, with 13 bases between the two ends. The V gene's germline CDR1 is SGHAT and CDR2 FQNNGV. The CDR3, as DNA: TGTGCCAGCAGCTTTATGGGGCAGGCTCAAGAGACCCAGTACTTC. It translates to CASSFMGQAQETQYF.

The chain couples TRBV3-1 to TRBJ2-5; D gene ambiguous. Trimming took 1 base from V and 5 from J, leaving 11 bases between them. Germline assignment: CDR1 LGHDT and CDR2 YNNKEL (reference sequence). The CDR3 is 14 amino acids. CDR3: CASSQVAGAETQYF. DNA for the CDR3: TGTGCCAGCAGCCAAGTTGCAGGTGCGGAGACCCAGTACTTC.

The rearrangement links TRBV12-3 or TRBV12-4 to TRBJ1-1; possibly TRBD1 for D (5 bases). V dropped 3 bases and J dropped 10 bases, with 15 bases sitting between them. The CDR3 has 13 residues. The CDR3 reads CASSFQKEGRAFF. The CDR3 DNA reads as TGTGCCAGCAGTTTTCAGAAGGAGGGGCGAGCTTTCTTT.

CDR3 amino acids: CAWSASLRGTGELFF. The CDR3 DNA follows: TGTGCCTGGTCAGCCTCCCTCAGGGGCACCGGGGAGCTGTTTTTT. The rearrangement uses TRBV30 and TRBJ2-2; a possible D gene is TRBD1 (6 bases). Germline V gene data show CDR1 as GTSNPN and CDR2 as SVGIG (reference sequence). V was trimmed by 5 bases and J by 4 bases, leaving 17 bases between them. There are 15 residues in the CDR3. The variable domain in full, with the rest retrieved from reference TRBV30 and TRBJ2-2, is SQTIHQWPATLVQPVGSPLSLECTVEGTSNPNLYWYRQAAGRGLQLLFYSVGIGQISSEVPQNLSASRPQDRQFILSSKKLLLSDSGFYLCAWSASLRGTGELFFGEGSRLTVL.

This chain uses TRBV6-6 with TRBJ2-5; D is perhaps TRBD1 (6 bases). The CDR3 has 16 amino acids. Trimming took 6 bases from V and 2 from J, leaving 19 bases between them. The germline V gene encodes CDR1 MNHNY and CDR2 SVGAGI (reference sequence). CDR3 coding DNA: TGTGCCAGCAGCCTGGCGATGAAGGGGGTACAAGAGACCCAGTACTTC. It codes for CASSLAMKGVQETQYF.

The rearrangement uses TRBV9 and TRBJ2-3, with D hard to call. Trimming removed 0 bases from V and 2 bases from J, with 7 bases in between. CDR1 and CDR2 from the germline V gene are SGDLS and YYNGEE. The CDR3 sequence is 14 residues long. The CDR3 here is CASSVGGTTDTQYF. CDR3 sequence (DNA): TGTGCCAGCAGCGTAGGTGGTACCACAGATACGCAGTATTTT.

The rearrangement uses TRBV18 and TRBJ1-1, with TRBD1 matching over 10 bases. With V trimmed by 3 bases and J by 12 bases, 4 bases remained unmatched. This CDR3 is 12 amino acids long. The germline V gene has CDR1 KGHSH and CDR2 LQKENI. CDR3 DNA: TGTGCCAGCTCACCCGGGACAGGGGACACTTTCTTT. Translation: CASSPGTGDTFF.